The following is a T cell receptor beta chain sequence with its context. One end of the junction fails to match germline, which may point to a read error. This sample is part of a study of Graves' ophthalmopathy and Graves' hyperthyroidism. The study amplified TCR beta CDR3 regions using RNA transcripts. Second-round multiplex PCR followed a first-round RT-PCR using HTBI primers. TCRdb re-called the multiplex PCR reads through MiXCR, storing one row per CDR3 protein. Counted here are 600,000 to 700,000 distinct CDR3 sequences, roughly 41% occurring once; the ten biggest clones make up around 3.3%. Clinicians diagnosed using symptoms, serum thyroxine, TRAb, thyroid ultrasound and orbital computed tomography. The receptor's source is an adult man with Graves' ophthalmopathy. What was sequenced was peripheral blood.

The CDR3 DNA is TGTGCCATCGAGATGAACACCGGGGAGCTGTACTTC. Translating gives CAIEMNTGELYF. The chain combines TRBV7-2 with TRBJ2-2; tentative D call: TRBD2 (5 bases). The CDR3 loop spans 12 amino acids. CDR1 and CDR2 (germline): SGHTA, FQGNSA.